This T cell receptor beta chain derives from a study of blood T cell repertoires in COVID-19. Study-level information: From the United States, Italy and Spain came samples of acute and convalescent COVID-19. Sources were T cells, B-cell-depleted T cells, or PBMCs; the material itself was cDNA or gDNA.

The length of the CDR3 is 13 residues. With V trimmed by 1 base and J by 5 bases, 0 bases remained unmatched. Per the germline V gene, CDR1 is SGHTA and CDR2 is FQGNSA. Original analysis: Reference gene primer amplification gave estimated nucleated cell counts. TCRdb keeps only in-frame clones here, not all; method: immunoSEQ multiplex PCR. V and J calls and clone size come straight from that table; D and trimming were deduced from the DNA. The table lists 130,000 to 150,000 clones, 75% to 85% of them singletons, with roughly a tenth in the top ten. The clonotype comes from a man aged 60 to 69 with active or convalescent COVID-19. What was sequenced was peripheral blood. The chain recombines TRBV7-2 with TRBJ2-5; 8 bases align to TRBD2. CDR3 nucleotide sequence: TGTGCCAGCAGCTTAGGACTAGCGGAGACCCAGTACTTC. Translation gives CASSLGLAETQYF.